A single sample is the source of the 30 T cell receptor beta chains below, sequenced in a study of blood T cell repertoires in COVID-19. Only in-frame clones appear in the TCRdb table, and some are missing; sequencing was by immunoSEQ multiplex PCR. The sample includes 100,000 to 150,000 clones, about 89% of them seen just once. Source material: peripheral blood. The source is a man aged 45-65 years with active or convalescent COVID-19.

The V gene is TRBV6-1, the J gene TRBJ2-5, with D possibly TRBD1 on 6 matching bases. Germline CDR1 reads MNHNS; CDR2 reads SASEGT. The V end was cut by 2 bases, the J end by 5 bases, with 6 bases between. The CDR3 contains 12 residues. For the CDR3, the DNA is TGTGCCAGCAGTGAACAGGGGGAGACCCAGTACTTC. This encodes CASSEQGETQYF.

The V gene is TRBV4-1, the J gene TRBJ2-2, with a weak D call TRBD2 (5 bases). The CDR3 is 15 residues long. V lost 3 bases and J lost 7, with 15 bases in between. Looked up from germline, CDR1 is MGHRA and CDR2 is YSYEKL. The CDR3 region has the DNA TGCGCCAGCAGCCATAATTCCGGGAAAAACGGGGAGCTGTTTTTT. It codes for CASSHNSGKNGELFF.

Here the CDR3 reads CASSFIQGYKTEAFF. The CDR3, as DNA: TGTGCCAGCAGTTTTATACAGGGGTATAAAACTGAAGCTTTCTTT. The chain employs TRBV6-5 and TRBJ1-1; 7 bases fit TRBD1. This CDR3 has 15 residues. The V and J ends lost 4 bases and 5 bases, in that order; junction bases with no gene match: 10. Germline CDR1 reads MNHEY; CDR2 reads SVGAGI.

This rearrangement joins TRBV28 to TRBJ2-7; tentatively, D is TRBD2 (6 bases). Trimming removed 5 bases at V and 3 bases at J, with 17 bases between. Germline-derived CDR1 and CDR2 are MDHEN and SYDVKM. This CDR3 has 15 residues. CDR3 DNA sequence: TGTGCCAGCAGTGGCGGGACGGTGGTAATCTACGAGCAGTACTTC. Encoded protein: CASSGGTVVIYEQYF.

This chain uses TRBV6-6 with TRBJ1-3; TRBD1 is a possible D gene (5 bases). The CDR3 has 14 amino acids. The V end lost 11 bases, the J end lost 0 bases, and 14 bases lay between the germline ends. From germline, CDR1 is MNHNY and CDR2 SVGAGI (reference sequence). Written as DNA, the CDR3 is TGTGCCGGAGCGCTGGGGGGCTCTGGAAACACCATATATTTT. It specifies CAGALGGSGNTIYF.

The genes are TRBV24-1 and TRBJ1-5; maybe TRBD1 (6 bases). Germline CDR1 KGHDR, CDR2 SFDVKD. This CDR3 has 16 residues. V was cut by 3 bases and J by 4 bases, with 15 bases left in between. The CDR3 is CATSDESGVRNQPQHF. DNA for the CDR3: TGTGCCACCAGTGATGAATCAGGGGTCCGGAATCAGCCCCAGCATTTT.

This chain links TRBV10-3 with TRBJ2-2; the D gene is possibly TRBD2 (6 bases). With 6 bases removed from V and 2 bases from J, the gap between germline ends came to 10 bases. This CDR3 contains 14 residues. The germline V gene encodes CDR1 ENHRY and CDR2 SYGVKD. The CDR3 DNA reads TGTGCCATCAGCTGGGACTCCAACACCGGGGAGCTGTTTTTT. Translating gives CAISWDSNTGELFF.

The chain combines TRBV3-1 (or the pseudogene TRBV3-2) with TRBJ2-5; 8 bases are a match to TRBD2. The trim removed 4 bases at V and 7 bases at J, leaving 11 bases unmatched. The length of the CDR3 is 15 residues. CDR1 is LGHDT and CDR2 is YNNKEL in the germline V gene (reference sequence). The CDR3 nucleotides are TGTGCCAGCAGCCTTGGGACTAGTGGGCGCAGGACCCAGTACTTC. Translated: CASSLGTSGRRTQYF.

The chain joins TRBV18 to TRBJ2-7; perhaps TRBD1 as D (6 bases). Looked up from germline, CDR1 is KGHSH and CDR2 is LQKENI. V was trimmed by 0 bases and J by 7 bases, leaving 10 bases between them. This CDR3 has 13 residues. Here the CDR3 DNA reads TGTGCCAGCTCACCACCCGTAGGGGGAGAGCAGTACTTC. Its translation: CASSPPVGGEQYF.

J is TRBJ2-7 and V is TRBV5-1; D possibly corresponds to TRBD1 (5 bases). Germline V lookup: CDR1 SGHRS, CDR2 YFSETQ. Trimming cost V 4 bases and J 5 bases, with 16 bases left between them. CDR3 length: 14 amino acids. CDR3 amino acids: CASSPRQISHEQYF. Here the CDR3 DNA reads TGCGCCAGCAGCCCTCGACAGATCTCTCACGAGCAGTACTTC.

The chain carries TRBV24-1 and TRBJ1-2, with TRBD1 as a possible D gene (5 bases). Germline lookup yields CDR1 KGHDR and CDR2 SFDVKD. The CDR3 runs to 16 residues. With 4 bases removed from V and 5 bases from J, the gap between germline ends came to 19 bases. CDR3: CATSDADGGRVYGYTF. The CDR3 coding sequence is TGTGCCACCAGTGACGCGGACGGCGGCAGGGTTTATGGCTACACCTTC.

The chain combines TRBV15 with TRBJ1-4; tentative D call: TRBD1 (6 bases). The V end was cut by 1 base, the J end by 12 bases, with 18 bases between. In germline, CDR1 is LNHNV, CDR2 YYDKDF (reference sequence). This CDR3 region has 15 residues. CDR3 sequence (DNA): TGTGCCACCAGCAGAGTGTCGGGACAACCGAGGCAACTGTTTTTT. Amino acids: CATSRVSGQPRQLFF.

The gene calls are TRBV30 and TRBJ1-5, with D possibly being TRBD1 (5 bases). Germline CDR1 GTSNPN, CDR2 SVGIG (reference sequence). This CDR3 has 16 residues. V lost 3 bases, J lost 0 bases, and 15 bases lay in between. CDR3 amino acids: CAWSSGRGYSNQPQHF. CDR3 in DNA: TGTGCCTGGAGCTCAGGCCGGGGGTATAGCAATCAGCCCCAGCATTTT. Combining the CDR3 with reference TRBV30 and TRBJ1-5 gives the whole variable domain SQTIHQWPATLVQPVGSPLSLECTVEGTSNPNLYWYRQAAGRGLQLLFYSVGIGQISSEVPQNLSASRPQDRQFILSSKKLLLSDSGFYLCAWSSGRGYSNQPQHFGDGTRLSIL.

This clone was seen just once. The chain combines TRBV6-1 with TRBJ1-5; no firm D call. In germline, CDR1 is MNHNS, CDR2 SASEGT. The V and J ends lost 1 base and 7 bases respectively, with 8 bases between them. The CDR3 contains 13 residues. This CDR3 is CASSEEVRQPQHF. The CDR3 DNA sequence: TGTGCCAGCAGTGAAGAAGTTCGGCAGCCCCAGCATTTT.

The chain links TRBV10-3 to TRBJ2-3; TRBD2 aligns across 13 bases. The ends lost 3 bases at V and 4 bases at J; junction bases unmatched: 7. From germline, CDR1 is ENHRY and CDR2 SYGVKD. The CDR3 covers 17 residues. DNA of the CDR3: TGTGCCATCAGTGAAGGGACTAGCGGGGTTGGTGCAGATACGCAGTATTTT. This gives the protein CAISEGTSGVGADTQYF.

Written as DNA, the CDR3 is TGTGCCAGCAGCTCCGGACAGGGGGCCAGGCTGAACTCTGGAAACACCATATATTTT. Its protein is CASSSGQGARLNSGNTIYF. The chain has TRBV7-2 and TRBJ1-3; 11 bases are a match to TRBD1. V shed 4 bases, J shed 0 bases, and the junction held 11 bases outside the gene matches. Germline CDR1 and CDR2: SGHTA and FQGNSA. This CDR3 has 19 residues.

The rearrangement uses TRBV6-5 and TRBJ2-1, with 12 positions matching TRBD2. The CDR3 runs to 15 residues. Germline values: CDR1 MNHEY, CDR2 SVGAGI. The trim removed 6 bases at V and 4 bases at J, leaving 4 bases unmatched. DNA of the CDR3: TGTGCCAGCAGCTCCGGGACTAGCGGGTACAATGAGCAGTTCTTC. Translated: CASSSGTSGYNEQFF.

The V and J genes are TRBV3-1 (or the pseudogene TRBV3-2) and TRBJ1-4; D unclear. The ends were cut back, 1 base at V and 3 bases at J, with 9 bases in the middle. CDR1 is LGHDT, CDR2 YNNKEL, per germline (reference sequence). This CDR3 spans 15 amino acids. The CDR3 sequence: CASSQGVQPNEKLFF. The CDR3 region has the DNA TGTGCCAGCAGCCAAGGGGTACAGCCTAATGAAAAACTGTTTTTT.

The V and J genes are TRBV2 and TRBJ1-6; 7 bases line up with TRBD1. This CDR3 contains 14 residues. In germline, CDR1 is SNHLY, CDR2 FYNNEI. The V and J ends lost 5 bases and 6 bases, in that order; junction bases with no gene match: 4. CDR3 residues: CASSRDRSNSPLHF. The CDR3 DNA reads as TGTGCCAGCAGTCGGGACAGAAGTAATTCACCCCTCCACTTT. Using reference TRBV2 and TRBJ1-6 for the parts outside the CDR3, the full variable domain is EPEVTQTPSHQVTQMGQEVILRCVPISNHLYFYWYRQILGQKVEFLVSFYNNEISEKSEIFDDQFSVERPDGSNFTLKIRSTKLEDSAMYFCASSRDRSNSPLHFGNGTRLTVT.

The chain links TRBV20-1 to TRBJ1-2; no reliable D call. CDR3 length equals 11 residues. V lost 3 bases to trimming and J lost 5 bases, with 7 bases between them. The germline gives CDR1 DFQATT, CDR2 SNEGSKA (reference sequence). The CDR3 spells CSARSVYGYTF. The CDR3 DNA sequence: TGCAGTGCTAGGAGCGTGTATGGCTACACCTTC.

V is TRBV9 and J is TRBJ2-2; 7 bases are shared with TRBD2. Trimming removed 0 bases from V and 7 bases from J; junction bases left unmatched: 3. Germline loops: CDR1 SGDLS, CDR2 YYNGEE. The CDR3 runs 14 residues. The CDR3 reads CASSVAPGGGELFF. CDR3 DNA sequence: TGTGCCAGCAGCGTAGCTCCGGGGGGCGGGGAGCTGTTTTTT.

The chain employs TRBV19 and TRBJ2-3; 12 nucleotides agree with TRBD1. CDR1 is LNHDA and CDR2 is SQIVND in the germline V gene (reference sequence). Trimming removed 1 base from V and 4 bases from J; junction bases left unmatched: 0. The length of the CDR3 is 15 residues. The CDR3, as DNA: TGTGCCAGTAGTATAGGGGACAGGGGGCCAGATACGCAGTATTTT. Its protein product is CASSIGDRGPDTQYF.

The CDR3 sequence: CSVGQLGNTEAFF. CDR3 DNA sequence: TGCAGCGTTGGACAGCTAGGGAACACTGAAGCTTTCTTT. V usage is TRBV29-1 and J usage is TRBJ1-1, with a weak D call TRBD1 (5 bases). V lost 4 bases, J lost 1 base, and 10 bases lay in between. CDR1 and CDR2 (germline): SQVTM, ANQGSEA. The CDR3 extends over 13 amino acids.

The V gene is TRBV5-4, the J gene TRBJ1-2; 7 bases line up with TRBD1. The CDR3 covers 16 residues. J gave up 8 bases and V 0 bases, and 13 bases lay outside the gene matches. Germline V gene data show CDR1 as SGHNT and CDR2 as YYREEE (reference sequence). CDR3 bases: TGTGCCAGCAGCTTGGGACGGGACAGTTCTCGAGGGGGCTACACCTTC. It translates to CASSLGRDSSRGGYTF. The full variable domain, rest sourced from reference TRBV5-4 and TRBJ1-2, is ETGVTQSPTHLIKTRGQQVTLRCSSQSGHNTVSWYQQALGQGPQFIFQYYREEENGRGNFPPRFSGLQFPNYSSELNVNALELDDSALYLCASSLGRDSSRGGYTFGSGTRLTVV.

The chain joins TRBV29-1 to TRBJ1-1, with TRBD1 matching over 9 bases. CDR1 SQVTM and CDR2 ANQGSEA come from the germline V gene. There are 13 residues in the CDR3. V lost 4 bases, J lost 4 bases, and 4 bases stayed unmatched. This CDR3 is CSVGPTGGTEAFF. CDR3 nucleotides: TGCAGCGTTGGGCCGACAGGGGGCACTGAAGCTTTCTTT.

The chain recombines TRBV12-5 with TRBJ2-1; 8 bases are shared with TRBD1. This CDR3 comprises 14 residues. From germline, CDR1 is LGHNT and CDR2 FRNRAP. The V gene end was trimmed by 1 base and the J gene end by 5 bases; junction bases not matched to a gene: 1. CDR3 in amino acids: CASGLGDRNNEQFF. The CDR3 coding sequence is TGTGCTAGTGGTTTGGGGGACAGGAACAATGAGCAGTTCTTC. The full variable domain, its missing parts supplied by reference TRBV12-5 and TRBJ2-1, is DARVTQTPRHKVTEMGQEVTMRCQPILGHNTVFWYRQTMMQGLELLAYFRNRAPLDDSGMPKDRFSAEMPDATLATLKIQPSEPRDSAVYFCASGLGDRNNEQFFGPGTRLTVL.

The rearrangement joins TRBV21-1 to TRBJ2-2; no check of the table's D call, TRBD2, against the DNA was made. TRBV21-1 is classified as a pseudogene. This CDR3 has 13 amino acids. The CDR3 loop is CASSKNCTGELFF. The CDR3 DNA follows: TGTGCCAGCAGCAAAAACTGCACCGGGGAGCTGTTTTTT.

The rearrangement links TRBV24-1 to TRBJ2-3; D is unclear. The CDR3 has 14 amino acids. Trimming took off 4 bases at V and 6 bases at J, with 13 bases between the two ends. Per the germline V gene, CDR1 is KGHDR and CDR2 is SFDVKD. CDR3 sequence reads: CATSDHPMPDTQYF. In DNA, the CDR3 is TGTGCCACCAGTGACCACCCTATGCCGGATACGCAGTATTTT.

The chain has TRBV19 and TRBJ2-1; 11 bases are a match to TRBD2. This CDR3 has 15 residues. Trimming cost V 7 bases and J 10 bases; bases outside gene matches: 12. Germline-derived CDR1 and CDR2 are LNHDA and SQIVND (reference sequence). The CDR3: CASNQGLADPREQFF. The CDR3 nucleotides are TGTGCCAGTAACCAGGGACTAGCGGACCCTAGGGAGCAGTTCTTC.

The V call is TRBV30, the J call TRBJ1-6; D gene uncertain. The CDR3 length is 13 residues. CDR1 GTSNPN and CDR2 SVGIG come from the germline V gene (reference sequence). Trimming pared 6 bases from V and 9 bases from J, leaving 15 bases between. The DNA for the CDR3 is TGTGCCTGTGCCGGGGAATCGACTTCACCCCTCCACTTT. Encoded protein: CACAGESTSPLHF.